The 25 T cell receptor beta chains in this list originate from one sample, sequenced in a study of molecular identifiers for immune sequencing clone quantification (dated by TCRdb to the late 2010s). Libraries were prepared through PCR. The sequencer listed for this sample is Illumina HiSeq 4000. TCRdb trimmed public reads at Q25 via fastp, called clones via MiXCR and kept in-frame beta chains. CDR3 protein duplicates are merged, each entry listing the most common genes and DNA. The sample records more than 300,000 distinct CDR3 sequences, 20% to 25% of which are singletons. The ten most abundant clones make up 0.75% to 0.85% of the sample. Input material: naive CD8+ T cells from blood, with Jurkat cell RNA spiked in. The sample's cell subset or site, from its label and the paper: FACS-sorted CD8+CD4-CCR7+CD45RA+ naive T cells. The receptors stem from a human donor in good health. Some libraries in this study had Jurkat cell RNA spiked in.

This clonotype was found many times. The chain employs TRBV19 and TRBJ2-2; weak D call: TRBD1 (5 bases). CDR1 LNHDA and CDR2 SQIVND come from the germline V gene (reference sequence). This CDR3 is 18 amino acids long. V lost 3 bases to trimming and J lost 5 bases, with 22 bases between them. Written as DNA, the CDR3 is TGTGCCAGTAGTATCGTCCTAGTTCGGCAGGGTCGAACCGGGGAGCTGTTTTTT. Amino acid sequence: CASSIVLVRQGRTGELFF. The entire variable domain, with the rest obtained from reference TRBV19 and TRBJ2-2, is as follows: DGGITQSPKYLFRKEGQNVTLSCEQNLNHDAMYWYRQDPGQGLRLIYYSQIVNDFQKGDIAEGYSVSREKKESFPLTVTSAQKNPTAFYLCASSIVLVRQGRTGELFFGEGSRLTVL.

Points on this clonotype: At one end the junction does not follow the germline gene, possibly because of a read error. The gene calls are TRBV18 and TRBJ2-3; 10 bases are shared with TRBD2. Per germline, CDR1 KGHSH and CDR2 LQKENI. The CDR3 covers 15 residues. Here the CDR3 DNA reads TGTGCCGGCTCACGGACTAGCGGAGACACAGATACGCAGTATTTT. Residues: CAGSRTSGDTDTQYF.

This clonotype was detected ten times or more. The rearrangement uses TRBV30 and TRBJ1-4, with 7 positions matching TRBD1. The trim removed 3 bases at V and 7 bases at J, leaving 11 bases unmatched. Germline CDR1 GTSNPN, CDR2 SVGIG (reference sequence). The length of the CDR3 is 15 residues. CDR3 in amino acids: CAWSDQLTGFEKLFF. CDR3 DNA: TGTGCCTGGAGCGATCAATTGACAGGGTTTGAAAAACTGTTTTTT.

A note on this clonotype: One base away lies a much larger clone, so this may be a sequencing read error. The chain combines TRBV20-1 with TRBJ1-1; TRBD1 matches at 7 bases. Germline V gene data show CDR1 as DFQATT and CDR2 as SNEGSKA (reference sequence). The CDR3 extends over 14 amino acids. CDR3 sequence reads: CSAGEVGGLTEAFF. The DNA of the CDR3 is TGCAGTGCTGGAGAAGTAGGGGGCTTGACTGAAGCTTTCTTT.

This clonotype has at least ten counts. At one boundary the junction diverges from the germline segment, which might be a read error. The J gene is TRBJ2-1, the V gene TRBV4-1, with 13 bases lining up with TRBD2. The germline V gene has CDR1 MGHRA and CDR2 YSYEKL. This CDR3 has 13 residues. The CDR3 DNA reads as TGCGCCAGCAGCCAGCGTGGACTAGCGGGGGCCCACTTC. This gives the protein CASSQRGLAGAHF.

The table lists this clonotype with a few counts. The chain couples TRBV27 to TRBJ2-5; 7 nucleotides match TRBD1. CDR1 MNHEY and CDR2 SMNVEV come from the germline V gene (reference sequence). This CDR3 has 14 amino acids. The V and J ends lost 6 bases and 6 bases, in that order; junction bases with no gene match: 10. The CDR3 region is CASSPGQVGQTQYF. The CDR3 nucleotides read TGTGCCAGCAGCCCCGGACAGGTCGGACAGACCCAGTACTTC.

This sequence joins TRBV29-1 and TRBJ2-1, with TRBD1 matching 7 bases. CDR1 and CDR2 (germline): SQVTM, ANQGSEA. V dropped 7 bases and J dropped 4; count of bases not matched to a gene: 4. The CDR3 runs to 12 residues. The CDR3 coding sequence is TGCAGCGCCGGGACAGCTTACAATGAGCAGTTCTTC. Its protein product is CSAGTAYNEQFF.

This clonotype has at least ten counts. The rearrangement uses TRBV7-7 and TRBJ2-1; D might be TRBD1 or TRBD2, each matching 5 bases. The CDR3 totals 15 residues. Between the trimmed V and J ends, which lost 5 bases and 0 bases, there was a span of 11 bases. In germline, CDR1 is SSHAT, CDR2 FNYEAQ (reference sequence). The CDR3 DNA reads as TGTGCCAGCAGCCTAGGGACCCCCTCCTACAATGAGCAGTTCTTC. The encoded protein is CASSLGTPSYNEQFF.

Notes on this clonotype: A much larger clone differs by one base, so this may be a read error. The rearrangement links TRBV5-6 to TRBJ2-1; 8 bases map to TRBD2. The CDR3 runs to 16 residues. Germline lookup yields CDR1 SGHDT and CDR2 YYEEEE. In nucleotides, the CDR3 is TGTGCCCGCAGCTTGGGGGCGGGGGGAGCGTACAATGAGCAGTTCTTC. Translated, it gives CARSLGAGGAYNEQFF.

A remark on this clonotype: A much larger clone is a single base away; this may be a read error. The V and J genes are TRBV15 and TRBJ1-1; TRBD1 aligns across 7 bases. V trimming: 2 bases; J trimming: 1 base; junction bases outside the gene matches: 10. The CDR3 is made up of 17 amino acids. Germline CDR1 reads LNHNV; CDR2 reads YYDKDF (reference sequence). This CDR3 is CATSRNMRGPPNTEAFF. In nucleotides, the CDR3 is TGTGCCACCAGCAGAAATATGAGGGGGCCACCGAACACTGAAGCTTTCTTT.

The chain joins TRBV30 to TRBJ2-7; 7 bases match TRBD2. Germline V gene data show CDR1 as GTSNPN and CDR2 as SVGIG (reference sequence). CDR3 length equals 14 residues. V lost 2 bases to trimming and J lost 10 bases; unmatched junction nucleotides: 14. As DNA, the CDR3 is TGTGCCTGGAGTTCAGACAGCGGGGTCCAAAACCAGTACTTC. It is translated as CAWSSDSGVQNQYF. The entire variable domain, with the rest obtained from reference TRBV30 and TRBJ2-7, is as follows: SQTIHQWPATLVQPVGSPLSLECTVEGTSNPNLYWYRQAAGRGLQLLFYSVGIGQISSEVPQNLSASRPQDRQFILSSKKLLLSDSGFYLCAWSSDSGVQNQYFGPGTRLTVT.

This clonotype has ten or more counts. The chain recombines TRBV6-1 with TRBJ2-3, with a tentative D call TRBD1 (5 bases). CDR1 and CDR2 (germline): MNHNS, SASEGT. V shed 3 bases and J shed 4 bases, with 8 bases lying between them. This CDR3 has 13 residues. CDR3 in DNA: TGTGCCAGCAGTGACGACAGACCAGATACGCAGTATTTT. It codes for CASSDDRPDTQYF.

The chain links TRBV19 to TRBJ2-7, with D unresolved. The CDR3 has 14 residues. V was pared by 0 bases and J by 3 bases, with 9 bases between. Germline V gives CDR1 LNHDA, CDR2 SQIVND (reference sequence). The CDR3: CASSIELRIYEQYF. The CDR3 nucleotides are TGTGCCAGTAGTATAGAGCTGAGGATCTACGAGCAGTACTTC.

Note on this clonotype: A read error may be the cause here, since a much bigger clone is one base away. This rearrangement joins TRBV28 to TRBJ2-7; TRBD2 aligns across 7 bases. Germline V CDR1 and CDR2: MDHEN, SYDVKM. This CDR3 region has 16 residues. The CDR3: CASSRLAGERPYERYF. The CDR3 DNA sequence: TGTGCCAGCAGTCGCCTCGCGGGAGAACGCCCCTACGAGCGGTACTTC.

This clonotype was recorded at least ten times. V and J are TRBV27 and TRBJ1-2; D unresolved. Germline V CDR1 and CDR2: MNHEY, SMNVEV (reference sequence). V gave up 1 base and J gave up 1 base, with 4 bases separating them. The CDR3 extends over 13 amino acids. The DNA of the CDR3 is TGTGCCAGCAGTTTATACAGTAACTATGGCTACACCTTC. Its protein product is CASSLYSNYGYTF.

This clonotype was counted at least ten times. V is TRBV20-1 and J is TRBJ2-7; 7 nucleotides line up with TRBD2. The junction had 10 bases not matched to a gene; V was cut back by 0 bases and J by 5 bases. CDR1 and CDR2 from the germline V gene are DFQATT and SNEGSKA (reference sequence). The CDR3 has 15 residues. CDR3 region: CSARDLGTTTHEQYF. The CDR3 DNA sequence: TGCAGTGCTAGAGATCTCGGGACTACAACCCACGAGCAGTACTTC.

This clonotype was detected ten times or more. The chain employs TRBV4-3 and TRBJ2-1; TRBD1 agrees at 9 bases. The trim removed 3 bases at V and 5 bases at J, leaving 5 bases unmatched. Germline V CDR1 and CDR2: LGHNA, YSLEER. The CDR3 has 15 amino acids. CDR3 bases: TGCGCCAGCAGCCAGCCGGGACAGGGAAACAATGAGCAGTTCTTC. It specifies CASSQPGQGNNEQFF.

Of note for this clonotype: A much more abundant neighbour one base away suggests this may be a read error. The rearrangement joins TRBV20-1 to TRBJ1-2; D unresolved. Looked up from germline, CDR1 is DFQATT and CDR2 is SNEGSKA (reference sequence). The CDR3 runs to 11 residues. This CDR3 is CSAGDEVGYTF. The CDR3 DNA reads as TGCAGTGCTGGAGATGAGGTTGGCTACACCTTC.

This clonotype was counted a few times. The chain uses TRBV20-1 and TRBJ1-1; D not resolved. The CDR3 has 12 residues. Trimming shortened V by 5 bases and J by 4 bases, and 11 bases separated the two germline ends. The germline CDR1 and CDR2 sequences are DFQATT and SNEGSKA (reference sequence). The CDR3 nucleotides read TGCAGTGCTTTAGAACGGGTCACTGAAGCTTTCTTT. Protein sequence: CSALERVTEAFF.

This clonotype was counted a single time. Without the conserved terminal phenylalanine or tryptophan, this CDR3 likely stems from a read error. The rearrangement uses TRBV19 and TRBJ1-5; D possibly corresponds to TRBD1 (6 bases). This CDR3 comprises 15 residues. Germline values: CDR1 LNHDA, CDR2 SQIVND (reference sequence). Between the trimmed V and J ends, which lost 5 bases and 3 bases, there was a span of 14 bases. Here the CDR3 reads CASSSFAGANQPQHI. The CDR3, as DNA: TGTGCCAGTAGTTCATTTGCGGGGGCCAATCAGCCCCAGCATATT.

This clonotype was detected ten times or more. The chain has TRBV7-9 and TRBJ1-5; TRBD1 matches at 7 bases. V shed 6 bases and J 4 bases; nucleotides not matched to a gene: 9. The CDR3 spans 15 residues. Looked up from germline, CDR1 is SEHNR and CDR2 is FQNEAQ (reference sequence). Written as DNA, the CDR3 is TGTGCCAGCAGATCTGGGGCAGGGGGTAATCAGCCCCAGCATTTT. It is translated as CASRSGAGGNQPQHF. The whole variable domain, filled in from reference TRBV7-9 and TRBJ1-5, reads DTGVSQNPRHKITKRGQNVTFRCDPISEHNRLYWYRQTLGQGPEFLTYFQNEAQLEKSRLLSDRFSAERPKGSFSTLEIQRTEQGDSAMYLCASRSGAGGNQPQHFGDGTRLSIL.

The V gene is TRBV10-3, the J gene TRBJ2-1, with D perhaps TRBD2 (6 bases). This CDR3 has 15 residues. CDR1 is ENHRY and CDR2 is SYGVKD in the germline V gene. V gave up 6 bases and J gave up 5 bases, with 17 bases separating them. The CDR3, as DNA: TGTGCCATCAGAGAGGAGGGGTATGGAAACAATGAGCAGTTCTTC. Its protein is CAIREEGYGNNEQFF.

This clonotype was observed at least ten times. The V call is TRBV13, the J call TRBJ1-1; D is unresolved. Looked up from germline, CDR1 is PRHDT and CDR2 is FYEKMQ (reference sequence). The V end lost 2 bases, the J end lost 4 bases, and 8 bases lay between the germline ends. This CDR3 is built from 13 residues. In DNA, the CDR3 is TGTGCCAGCAGCTTACTTGTTGGCACTGAAGCTTTCTTT. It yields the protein CASSLLVGTEAFF.

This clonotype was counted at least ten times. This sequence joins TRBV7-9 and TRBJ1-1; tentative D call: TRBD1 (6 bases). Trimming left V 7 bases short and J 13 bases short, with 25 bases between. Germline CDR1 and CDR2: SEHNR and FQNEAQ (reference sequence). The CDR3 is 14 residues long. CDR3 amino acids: CASIPVGGAGELFF. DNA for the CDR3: TGTGCCAGCATCCCGGTCGGCGGTGCAGGGGAGCTTTTCTTT.

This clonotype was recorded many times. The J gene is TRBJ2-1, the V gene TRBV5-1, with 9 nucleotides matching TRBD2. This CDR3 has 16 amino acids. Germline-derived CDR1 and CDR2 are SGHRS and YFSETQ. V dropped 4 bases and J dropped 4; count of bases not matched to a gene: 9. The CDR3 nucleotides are TGCGCCAGCAGCGGAGGTTCTAGCGGGGCTTACAATGAGCAGTTCTTC. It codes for CASSGGSSGAYNEQFF.